This T cell receptor (beta chain) was found in a study of T cells in localized non-small cell lung cancer. General study findings and limits: Heterogeneity remains possible because sequencing was limited to only one tumor region. In uninvolved adjacent lung, T cell clonality reached its highest value, exceeding tumor. Patients showing higher blood T cell density tended to see longer overall survival. In adjacent lung, a median around 57 of the top 100 tumor clones were found.

The CDR3 totals 14 residues. Germline V gene data show CDR1 as LGHNT and CDR2 as FRNRAP. V was cut by 0 bases and J by 4 bases, with 7 bases left in between. TCRdb's table, derived via immunoSEQ multiplex PCR, lists solely in-frame clones and lacks some. The sample lists roughly 70,000 clones; approximately 87% were seen once. As concerns this clone: As yet, its antigen is unknown.

V and J are TRBV12-5 and TRBJ2-1; no definite D call. The clonotype comes from a male donor older than 55 with stage III squamous cell lung carcinoma. This material consisted of peripheral blood, taken before any cancer treatment. The CDR3 coding sequence is TGTGCTAGTGGTTTGGTACAGTTTTACAATGAGCAGTTCTTC. This gives the protein CASGLVQFYNEQFF.